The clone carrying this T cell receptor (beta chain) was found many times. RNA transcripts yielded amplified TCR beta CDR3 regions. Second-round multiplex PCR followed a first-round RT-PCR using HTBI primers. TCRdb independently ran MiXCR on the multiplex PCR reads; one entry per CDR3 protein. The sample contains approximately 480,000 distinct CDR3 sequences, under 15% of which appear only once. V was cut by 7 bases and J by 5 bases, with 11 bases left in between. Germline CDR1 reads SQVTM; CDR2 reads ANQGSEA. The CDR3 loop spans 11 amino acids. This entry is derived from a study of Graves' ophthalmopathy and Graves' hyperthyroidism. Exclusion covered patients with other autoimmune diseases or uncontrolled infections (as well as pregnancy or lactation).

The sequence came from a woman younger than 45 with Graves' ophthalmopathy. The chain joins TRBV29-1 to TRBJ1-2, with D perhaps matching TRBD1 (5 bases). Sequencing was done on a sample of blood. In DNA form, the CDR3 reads TGCAGCGGGGACCCCCCATATGGCTACACCTTC. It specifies CSGDPPYGYTF.